What follows are 16 T cell receptor beta chains derived from one specimen sequenced in a study of OX40 agonist ivuxolimab in advanced cancers. Produced via immunoSEQ multiplex PCR; TCRdb's table is partial and in-frame only. The sample consists of tens of thousands of clones, roughly 85% of them appearing once. Sequencing was performed on CD4+ or CD8+ T cells sorted from blood, taken in a trial of the OX40 agonist ivuxolimab. These receptors all come from an adult with an advanced solid tumor such as melanoma, head and neck, liver or kidney cancer.

The J gene is TRBJ1-3, the V gene TRBV19, with D possibly matching TRBD1 (5 bases). Trimming left V 6 bases short and J 0 bases short, with 15 bases between. Germline values: CDR1 LNHDA, CDR2 SQIVND (reference sequence). The CDR3 has 16 amino acids. The CDR3 sequence is CASRPPGRPSGNTIYF. CDR3 in DNA: TGTGCCAGTAGACCTCCAGGGCGACCCTCTGGAAACACCATATATTTT.

J is TRBJ2-1 and V is TRBV5-3, with D tentatively TRBD2 (7 bases). TRBV5-3 is identified as an open reading frame with a role that is uncertain. The CDR3 has 12 amino acids. The CDR3 spells CPGGGPYNEQFF. The CDR3 coding sequence is TGTCCCGGCGGGGGCCCATACAATGAGCAGTTCTTC.

The chain joins TRBV11-2 to TRBJ2-7; D unresolved. V was trimmed by 4 bases and J by 1 base, leaving 26 bases between them. Per germline, CDR1 SGHAT and CDR2 FQNNGV. The CDR3 runs to 19 residues. The chain's CDR3 is CASSSPPGSGEAFSYEQYF. CDR3 nucleotide sequence: TGTGCCAGCAGCTCCCCCCCAGGATCAGGTGAAGCCTTTTCCTACGAGCAGTACTTC.

This clone appeared a few times. The V and J genes are TRBV29-1 and TRBJ1-1, with 7 bases matching TRBD1. Germline loops: CDR1 SQVTM, CDR2 ANQGSEA. The ends lost 5 bases at V and 0 bases at J; junction bases unmatched: 9. The CDR3 covers 15 residues. CDR3 in amino acids: CSVSGQDYLNTEAFF. CDR3 sequence (DNA): TGCAGCGTTTCCGGACAGGACTACCTGAACACTGAAGCTTTCTTT.

The rearrangement links TRBV30 to TRBJ1-5; possibly TRBD1 for D (5 bases). Germline V CDR1 and CDR2: GTSNPN, SVGIG (reference sequence). The CDR3 is 15 amino acids. V lost 2 bases, J lost 1 base, and 12 bases lay in between. CDR3 coding DNA: TGTGCCTGGAGTTCCGGGACGGAGAGCAATCAGCCCCAGCATTTT. Its translation: CAWSSGTESNQPQHF.

Here the CDR3 reads CASSLDDRGHEQYF. The CDR3 DNA is TGTGCCAGCAGCTTAGACGACAGGGGACACGAGCAGTACTTC. The genes are TRBV5-8 and TRBJ2-7; 8 nucleotides match TRBD1. The germline CDR1 and CDR2 sequences are SGHTS and YDEGEE. CDR3 size: 14 residues. After removal of 2 bases from V and 5 bases from J, the junction contained 6 bases not matched to a gene.

The chain employs TRBV9 and TRBJ2-7; a possible D gene is TRBD2 (7 bases). V was clipped by 0 bases and J by 5 bases, with 18 bases between them. From germline, CDR1 is SGDLS and CDR2 YYNGEE. This CDR3 comprises 16 residues. The DNA of the CDR3 is TGTGCCAGCAGCGTAGGGGAGGGGGGATTGAACCACGAGCAGTACTTC. Its translation: CASSVGEGGLNHEQYF. Based on the CDR3 plus reference TRBV9 and TRBJ2-7, the full variable domain is DSGVTQTPKHLITATGQRVTLRCSPRSGDLSVYWYQQSLDQGLQFLIQYYNGEERAKGNILERFSAQQFPDLHSELNLSSLELGDSALYFCASSVGEGGLNHEQYFGPGTRLTVT.

The V and J genes are TRBV2 and TRBJ1-1, with D unclear. Germline V CDR1 and CDR2: SNHLY, FYNNEI. The CDR3 has 14 residues. The V gene lost 3 bases and the J gene lost 1 base, with 9 bases spanning the gap. The CDR3 DNA is TGTGCCAGCAGTGATAGGCAGTCGAACACTGAAGCTTTCTTT. Translation: CASSDRQSNTEAFF.

The rearrangement joins TRBV7-8 to TRBJ1-3, with D possibly being TRBD1 (5 bases). From germline, CDR1 is SGHVS and CDR2 FQNEAQ. The V gene lost 1 base and the J gene lost 0 bases, with 16 bases spanning the gap. The CDR3 has 18 residues. CDR3 coding DNA: TGTGCCAGCAGCTTAGGCGCTCGGCGGGGCCTCTCTGGAAACACCATATATTTT. Its protein product is CASSLGARRGLSGNTIYF.

The chain couples TRBV11-2 to TRBJ1-1; weak D call: TRBD1 (6 bases). The CDR3 covers 15 residues. The V gene's germline CDR1 is SGHAT and CDR2 FQNNGV. Trimming removed 3 bases from V and 1 base from J, with 12 bases in between. DNA for the CDR3: TGTGCCAGCAGCTTCGTTTTAGGGGGGAACACTGAAGCTTTCTTT. Its translation is CASSFVLGGNTEAFF.

V usage is TRBV6-1 and J usage is TRBJ2-5; 9 positions match TRBD1. The CDR3 totals 15 residues. Trimming took 3 bases from V and 5 from J; bases not matched to a gene: 7. Germline V gives CDR1 MNHNS, CDR2 SASEGT. The CDR3, as DNA: TGTGCCAGCAGTGAGGGGACAGGGCCATCGGAGACCCAGTACTTC. It encodes CASSEGTGPSETQYF.

The chain's CDR3 is CASSLTSGAYNEQFF. The CDR3 DNA is TGTGCCAGCAGCTTGACTAGCGGAGCTTACAATGAGCAGTTCTTC. The rearrangement joins TRBV5-4 to TRBJ2-1; TRBD2 aligns across 8 bases. The trim removed 1 base at V and 4 bases at J, leaving 4 bases unmatched. The CDR3 covers 15 residues. Germline V lookup: CDR1 SGHNT, CDR2 YYREEE (reference sequence).

The gene calls are TRBV5-1 and TRBJ2-3; 10 nucleotides agree with TRBD1. The length of the CDR3 is 17 residues. Germline V gives CDR1 SGHRS, CDR2 YFSETQ. The V segment lost 4 bases and the J segment 2 bases; nucleotides outside the gene matches: 10. The CDR3 loop is CASSRSGGTGDTDTQYF. Written as DNA, the CDR3 is TGCGCCAGCAGCCGATCGGGCGGGACAGGGGACACAGATACGCAGTATTTT.

J is TRBJ2-3 and V is TRBV7-2; 13 bases map to TRBD2. The CDR3 is 19 residues long. CDR1 and CDR2 (germline): SGHTA, FQGNSA. V gave up 2 bases and J gave up 0 bases; unmatched junction bases: 8. The CDR3 DNA follows: TGTGCCAGCAGCTTACCTCCGGGACTAGCGGGGTCCAGCACAGATACGCAGTATTTT. It specifies CASSLPPGLAGSSTDTQYF. The whole variable domain, remainder taken from reference TRBV7-2 and TRBJ2-3, is GAGVSQSPSNKVTEKGKDVELRCDPISGHTALYWYRQSLGQGLEFLIYFQGNSAPDKSGLPSDRFSAERTGGSVSTLTIQRTQQEDSAVYLCASSLPPGLAGSSTDTQYFGPGTRLTVL.

The chain uses TRBV7-9 and TRBJ2-5, with 8 bases aligning to TRBD1. The germline CDR1 and CDR2 sequences are SEHNR and FQNEAQ (reference sequence). The V segment lost 4 bases and the J segment 2 bases; nucleotides outside the gene matches: 9. The CDR3 is made up of 16 amino acids. The CDR3 DNA sequence: TGTGCCAGCAGCTCCGGGGGACAGGTGTTACAAGAGACCCAGTACTTC. It translates to CASSSGGQVLQETQYF. The entire variable domain, with the rest obtained from reference TRBV7-9 and TRBJ2-5, is as follows: DTGVSQNPRHKITKRGQNVTFRCDPISEHNRLYWYRQTLGQGPEFLTYFQNEAQLEKSRLLSDRFSAERPKGSFSTLEIQRTEQGDSAMYLCASSSGGQVLQETQYFGPGTRLLVL.

The gene calls are TRBV11-2 and TRBJ2-5, with 8 bases that match TRBD1. The J call may be faulty, since TRBJ2-7 better matches the DNA end. The germline CDR1 and CDR2 sequences are SGHAT and FQNNGV. CDR3 length equals 13 residues. Here the CDR3 reads CASSLDRAYEQYF. CDR3 sequence (DNA): TGTGCCAGCAGTTTGGACAGGGCCTACGAGCAGTACTTC.